One T cell receptor beta chain is described in this entry. The clone's antigen remains unknown. Per-nucleotide qualities are absent, and no much larger clonotype sits a single base away. The germline V gene encodes CDR1 MNHEY and CDR2 SVGAGI. Between the V and J ends, shortened by 0 bases and 6 bases respectively, the junction contains 14 bases. The CDR3 measures 15 amino acids from cysteine to phenylalanine. Just CDR3 DNA is preserved here, 45 bases in frame from base 1. This sample was taken from a study of blood T cell repertoires in COVID-19 (dated by TCRdb to 2018 to 2020). Background on the whole study: Samples from collaborators originated in the United States, Italy and Spain and spanned both the acute and convalescent phases of COVID-19. The prospective study material was composed of cDNA or gDNA derived from T cells, B-cell-depleted T cells, or PBMCs. The dataset comprised deeply sampled blood TCRbeta repertoires from subjects exposed to, actively infected with, or recovered from COVID-19. A freely available public database, intended as a resource for researchers studying the immune response to SARS-CoV-2, is where the repertoires were released. The samples were drawn from two sources: the first 160 participants of the ongoing ImmuneRACE study, and fewer than 1,500 subjects contributed by 6 global collaborators. The sample metadata nearly always contained a de-identified subject ID, COVID-19 status, age in years and sex. Where available, HLA class I and class II types were taken from metadata supplied by the sample provider and were not determined by assay-based typing. Summary of the overall study and its limitations: The amount of clinical and demographic metadata varied by source and participant and was provided uncurated.

Each collaborating institution followed its own protocols to collect whole blood in K2EDTA tubes. For TCRbeta analysis, collaborator samples were shipped as frozen whole blood, as isolated PBMCs, or as DNA extracted from either sample type. TCRbeta CDR3 regions were amplified from genomic DNA by means of the immunoSEQ Assay, a bias-controlled multiplex PCR. The original methods were these. Nucleated cell counts per sample were estimated from amplification of reference gene primers within the assay. To quantify the absolute abundance of each unique TCRbeta CDR3 rearrangement, sequence reads were collapsed and filtered. Productive Simpson clonality was computed per sample as the square root of Simpson's diversity index over productive rearrangements. Entries here come from immuneACCESS through TCRdb and include only in-frame sequences with V and J called. Some clones fail to appear in such tables; in the studies checked, an unresolved V gene covers under half of the shortfall, and the cause of the remainder is unknown. The DNA was the basis for D and trimming; V, J and clone size are from that table. Counted in this sample were some 230,000 clones; approximately 84% of them appeared once. The ten largest make up around 1% of the sample.

The specimen was peripheral blood. This TCR was recovered from a middle-aged man with acute or convalescent COVID-19. The chain is assembled from TRBV6-5 and TRBJ1-2; tentative D gene TRBD1, with 5 bases matching. In nucleotide form, the sequence is TGTGCCAGCAGTTACTCCAGGGTCTATGCGGATGGCTACACCTTC. This codes for CASSYSRVYADGYTF.